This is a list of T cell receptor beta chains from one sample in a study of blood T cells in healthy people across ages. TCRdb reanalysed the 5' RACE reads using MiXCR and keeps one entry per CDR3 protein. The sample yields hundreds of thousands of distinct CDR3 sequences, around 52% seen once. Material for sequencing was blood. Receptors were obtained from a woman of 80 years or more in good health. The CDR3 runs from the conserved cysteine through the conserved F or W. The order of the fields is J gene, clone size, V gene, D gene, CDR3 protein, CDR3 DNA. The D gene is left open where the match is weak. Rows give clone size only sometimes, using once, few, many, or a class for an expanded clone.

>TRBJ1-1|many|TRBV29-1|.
CSAYYGDTEAFF
TGCAGCGCCTATTACGGGGACACTGAAGCTTTCTTT
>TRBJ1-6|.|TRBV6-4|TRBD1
CASRDGQGYNSPLHF
TGTGCCAGCAGGGACGGACAGGGATATAATTCACCCCTCCACTTT
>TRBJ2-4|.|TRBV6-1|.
CASSATIAKNIQYF
TGTGCCAGCAGTGCGACAATAGCCAAAAACATTCAGTACTTC
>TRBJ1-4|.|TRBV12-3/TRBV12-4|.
CASSPTVTTNEKLFF
TGTGCCAGCAGCCCGACGGTGACAACTAATGAAAAACTGTTTTTT
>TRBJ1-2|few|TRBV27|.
CASTERGLYYGYTF
TGTGCCAGCACCGAGCGAGGGCTGTACTATGGCTACACCTTC
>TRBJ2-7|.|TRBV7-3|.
CASSLEESRSYNEQYF
TGTGCCAGCAGCTTAGAGGAGTCCCGCTCCTACAATGAGCAGTACTTC
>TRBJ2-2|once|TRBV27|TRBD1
CASSRTGSAWGDTGELFF
TGTGCCAGCAGTAGGACAGGGAGCGCGTGGGGTGACACCGGGGAGCTGTTTTTT
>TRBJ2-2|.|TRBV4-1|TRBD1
CASSHYGQGATGELFF
TGCGCCAGCAGCCATTACGGACAGGGGGCGACCGGGGAGCTGTTTTTT
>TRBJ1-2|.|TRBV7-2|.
CASSWGWQDPSTF
TGTGCCAGCAGCTGGGGGTGGCAGGACCCCTCCACCTTC
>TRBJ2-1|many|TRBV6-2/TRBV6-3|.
CASSLRDFTWGEQFF
TGTGCCAGCAGCCTTCGGGACTTTACCTGGGGTGAGCAGTTCTTC
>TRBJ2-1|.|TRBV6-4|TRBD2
CASSGGSGTYNEQFF
TGTGCCAGCAGTGGCGGGAGCGGAACATACAATGAGCAGTTCTTC
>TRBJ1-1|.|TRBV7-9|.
CASRPGEGTEAFF
TGTGCCAGCAGGCCCGGAGAGGGGACGGAAGCTTTCTTT
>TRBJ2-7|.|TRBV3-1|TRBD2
CASSQDIERGRPRGEQYF
TGTGCCAGCAGCCAAGATATCGAGCGGGGGCGCCCAAGGGGCGAGCAGTACTTC
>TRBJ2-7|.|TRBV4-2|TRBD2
CTSSQASGRFSYEQYF
TGTACCAGCAGCCAAGCGAGCGGGAGGTTCTCCTACGAGCAGTACTTC
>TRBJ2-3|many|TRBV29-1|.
CSVDEGTDTQYF
TGCAGCGTTGACGAGGGCACAGATACGCAGTATTTT
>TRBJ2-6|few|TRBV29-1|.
CSVEKEGSLSGANVLTF
TGCAGCGTTGAGAAGGAGGGATCCCTCTCTGGGGCCAACGTCCTGACTTTC
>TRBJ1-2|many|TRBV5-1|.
CASSWGQGEDGYTF
TGCGCCAGCAGCTGGGGACAAGGGGAGGATGGCTACACCTTC
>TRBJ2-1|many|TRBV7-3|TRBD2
CASSSKAGTSGIRRNEQFF
TGTGCCAGCAGCTCGAAGGCGGGGACTAGCGGGATTCGTAGGAATGAGCAGTTCTTC
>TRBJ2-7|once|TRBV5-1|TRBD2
CASSSNPGLAVEQYF
TGCGCCAGCAGCTCAAATCCGGGACTAGCGGTCGAGCAGTACTTC
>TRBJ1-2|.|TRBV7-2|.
CASSFGARDYGYTF
TGTGCCAGCAGCTTCGGTGCCAGGGACTATGGCTACACCTTC
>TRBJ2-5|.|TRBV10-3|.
CAISEHLRETQYF
TGTGCCATCAGTGAGCACCTGCGAGAGACCCAGTACTTC
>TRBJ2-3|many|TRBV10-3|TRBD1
CAISESVTGGADTQYF
TGTGCCATCAGTGAGTCGGTGACAGGGGGCGCGGATACGCAGTATTTT
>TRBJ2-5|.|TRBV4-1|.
CASRGTARNEQYF
TGCGCCAGCAGGGGGACTGCCCGCAATGAGCAGTACTTC
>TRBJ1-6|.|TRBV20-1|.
CSARGRLNSPPHF
TGCAGTGCTAGGGGACGACTGAATTCACCCCCCCACTTT
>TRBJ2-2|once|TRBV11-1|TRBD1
CASTGTGWSGELFF
TGTGCCAGCACCGGGACAGGGTGGTCCGGGGAGCTGTTTTTT
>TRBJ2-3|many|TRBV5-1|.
CASSFGGEWPRAQYF
TGCGCCAGCAGCTTCGGCGGGGAATGGCCGAGGGCGCAGTATTTT
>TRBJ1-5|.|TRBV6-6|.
CASIELGNQPQHF
TGTGCCAGCATTGAGTTGGGCAATCAGCCCCAGCATTTT
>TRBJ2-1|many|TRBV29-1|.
CSAGRTGLNEQFF
TGCAGCGCAGGCAGGACAGGACTAAATGAGCAGTTCTTC
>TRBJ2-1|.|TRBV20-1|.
CSADGVWTLDYNEQFF
TGCAGTGCTGACGGGGTTTGGACCCTCGACTATAATGAGCAGTTCTTC
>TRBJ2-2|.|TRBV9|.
CASSVGLGVGTGELFF
TGTGCCAGCAGCGTAGGTTTAGGGGTTGGCACCGGGGAGCTGTTTTTT
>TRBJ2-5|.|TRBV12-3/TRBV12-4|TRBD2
CASSPSGRGHNEQYF
TGTGCCAGCAGTCCTAGCGGGAGGGGACACAATGAGCAGTACTTC
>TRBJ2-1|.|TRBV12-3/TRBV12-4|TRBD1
CASSQGQLNEQFF
TGTGCCAGCAGCCAGGGACAGTTAAATGAGCAGTTCTTC
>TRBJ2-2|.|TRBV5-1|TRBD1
CASSLAGTGATGELFF
TGCGCCAGCAGCTTGGCCGGGACAGGGGCCACCGGGGAGCTGTTTTTT
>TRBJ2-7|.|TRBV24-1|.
CANGGSYEQYF
TGTGCCAATGGAGGTTCCTACGAGCAGTACTTC
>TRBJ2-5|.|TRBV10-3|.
CAISRRGQETQYF
TGTGCCATCAGTAGGCGCGGACAAGAGACCCAGTACTTC
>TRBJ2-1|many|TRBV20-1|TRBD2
CSANGGNGNEQFF
TGCAGTGCTAACGGGGGGAACGGCAATGAGCAGTTCTTC
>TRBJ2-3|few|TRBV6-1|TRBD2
CASKPAGGSGMARSTDTQYF
TGTGCCAGCAAACCAGCTGGGGGTAGCGGGATGGCCCGAAGCACAGATACGCAGTATTTT
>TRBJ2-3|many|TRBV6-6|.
CASSYSAYRADTQYF
TGTGCCAGCAGTTACTCTGCTTACAGGGCCGATACGCAGTATTTT
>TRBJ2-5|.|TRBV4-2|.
CASSQLGVQETQYF
TGTGCCAGCAGCCAACTAGGGGTCCAAGAGACCCAGTACTTC
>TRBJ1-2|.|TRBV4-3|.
CASSQELGWKGYTF
TGCGCCAGCAGCCAAGAATTGGGGTGGAAAGGCTACACCTTC
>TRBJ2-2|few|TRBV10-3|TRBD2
CAISERGTSGMPGELFF
TGTGCCATCAGTGAAAGGGGGACTAGCGGGATGCCCGGGGAGCTGTTTTTT
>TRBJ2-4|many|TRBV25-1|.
CASSDRNAAKNIQYF
TGTGCCAGCAGTGACAGAAACGCCGCCAAAAACATTCAGTACTTC
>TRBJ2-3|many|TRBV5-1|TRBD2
CASSPGTSGDSSTDTQYF
TGCGCCAGCAGCCCAGGGACTAGCGGGGACTCTAGCACAGATACGCAGTATTTT